These 7 T cell receptor beta chains share one sample of origin, sequenced in a study of blood T cell repertoires in COVID-19. Profiling relied on immunoSEQ multiplex PCR, and the TCRdb table lists in-frame clones only, not all of them. The data show roughly 250,000 clones, around 90% seen once. The sequenced material came from PBMCs or T cells enriched from blood (not recorded which). The receptors originated from a woman in her twenties or thirties with acute COVID-19.

The gene calls are TRBV28 and TRBJ2-3; 7 nucleotides agree with TRBD2. Germline V gene data show CDR1 as MDHEN and CDR2 as SYDVKM. The V gene end was trimmed by 5 bases and the J gene end by 2 bases; junction bases not matched to a gene: 13. This CDR3 region has 17 residues. The CDR3: CASSTRDYTRNTDTQYF. The DNA of the CDR3 is TGTGCCAGCAGTACGCGGGACTACACAAGAAACACAGATACGCAGTATTTT. Full variable domain (rest looked up from reference TRBV28 and TRBJ2-3): DVKVTQSSRYLVKRTGEKVFLECVQDMDHENMFWYRQDPGLGLRLIYFSYDVKMKEKGDIPEGYSVSREKKERFSLILESASTNQTSMYLCASSTRDYTRNTDTQYFGPGTRLTVL.

The chain has TRBV27 and TRBJ2-7, with a tentative D call TRBD2 (5 bases). Germline CDR1 reads MNHEY; CDR2 reads SMNVEV (reference sequence). The CDR3 runs to 13 residues. Trimming cost V 5 bases and J 2 bases, with 10 bases left between them. CDR3 in DNA: TGTGCCAGCAGTGGGAGCCGGGCCTACGAGCAGTACTTC. Residues: CASSGSRAYEQYF.

This clone was recorded once. The CDR3, as DNA: TGTGCCAGCAGCCAAGACCCTACGGTTCAAGAGACCCAGTACTTC. Its protein product is CASSQDPTVQETQYF. The rearrangement joins TRBV3-1 (or the pseudogene TRBV3-2) to TRBJ2-5, with D unresolved. Looked up from germline, CDR1 is LGHDT and CDR2 is YNNKEL (reference sequence). Trimming removed 0 bases at V and 2 bases at J, with 10 bases between. This CDR3 comprises 15 residues.

The gene calls are TRBV28 and TRBJ2-7; 7 positions agree with TRBD1. Germline values: CDR1 MDHEN, CDR2 SYDVKM. The CDR3 sequence is 16 residues long. Trimming removed 6 bases from V and 2 bases from J; junction bases left unmatched: 13. The CDR3 DNA is TGTGCCAGCAGCCAAATCGCTCCGGGACAGCCCTACGAGCAGTACTTC. Its protein is CASSQIAPGQPYEQYF.

The V and J genes are TRBV11-2 and TRBJ2-3; D unresolved. The germline CDR1 and CDR2 sequences are SGHAT and FQNNGV. CDR3 length: 12 amino acids. V was shortened by 5 bases and J by 5 bases, with 8 bases between the two germline ends. The CDR3 nucleotides read TGTGCCAGCAGCCTACTACGAGATACGCAGTATTTT. This encodes CASSLLRDTQYF.

The chain recombines TRBV5-6 with TRBJ2-2; 7 positions match TRBD1. Per the germline V gene, CDR1 is SGHDT and CDR2 is YYEEEE. J lost 3 bases, V lost 4 bases, and 9 bases had no gene match. CDR3 size: 16 residues. The CDR3 DNA is TGTGCCAGCAGCATTAACAGGGGCGTGGACACCGGGGAGCTGTTTTTT. The encoded protein is CASSINRGVDTGELFF.

The chain uses TRBV28 and TRBJ1-2; D is unclear. Germline V gene sequence: CDR1 MDHEN, CDR2 SYDVKM. The germline V and J ends were trimmed by 6 bases and 6 bases, with 14 bases remaining between them. The CDR3 spans 13 residues. The CDR3: CASRPLDGHGYTF. The CDR3 DNA reads TGTGCCAGCAGGCCACTAGATGGTCATGGCTACACCTTC.